The next 28 T cell receptor beta chains were all read from a single sample in a study of OX40 agonist ivuxolimab in advanced cancers. The method was immunoSEQ multiplex PCR; TCRdb's version includes in-frame clones alone and lacks a portion of them. The table lists about 110,000 clones, more than 85% of them singletons, with around 1.2% in the top ten. The sequences come from CD4+ or CD8+ T cells sorted from blood, collected in a trial of the OX40 agonist ivuxolimab. The source of these receptors is an adult with an advanced solid tumor such as melanoma, head and neck, liver or kidney cancer.

CDR3: CASSSSGKWNEQFF. CDR3 nucleotide sequence: TGCGCCAGCAGTAGTAGCGGTAAATGGAATGAGCAGTTCTTC. The chain links TRBV10-1 to TRBJ2-1; the D gene is possibly TRBD2 (6 bases). The length of the CDR3 is 14 residues. V dropped 5 bases and J dropped 7 bases, with 15 bases sitting between them. CDR1 is WNHNN and CDR2 is SYGVQD in the germline V gene (reference sequence).

This chain links TRBV18 with TRBJ1-2; 7 bases agree with TRBD1. V trimming: 3 bases; J trimming: 4 bases; junction bases outside the gene matches: 5. Germline CDR1 is KGHSH and CDR2 is LQKENI. The CDR3 sequence is 14 residues long. The CDR3 nucleotides read TGTGCCAGCTCACCGGGGACAGTCGGCTATGGCTACACCTTC. This encodes CASSPGTVGYGYTF. The full variable domain, with the rest looked up from reference TRBV18 and TRBJ1-2, is NAGVMQNPRHLVRRRGQEARLRCSPMKGHSHVYWYRQLPEEGLKFMVYLQKENIIDESGMPKERFSAEFPKEGPSILRIQQVVRGDSAAYFCASSPGTVGYGYTFGSGTRLTVV.

The V call is TRBV12-5, the J call TRBJ2-2; 8 nucleotides agree with TRBD2. With V trimmed by 5 bases and J by 4 bases, 6 bases remained unmatched. CDR1 LGHNT and CDR2 FRNRAP come from the germline V gene. The CDR3 covers 15 residues. The CDR3 sequence is CASGPPRGGTGELFF. The DNA for the CDR3 is TGTGCTAGTGGTCCCCCCCGGGGGGGCACCGGGGAGCTGTTTTTT. The full variable domain, completed using reference TRBV12-5 and TRBJ2-2, is DARVTQTPRHKVTEMGQEVTMRCQPILGHNTVFWYRQTMMQGLELLAYFRNRAPLDDSGMPKDRFSAEMPDATLATLKIQPSEPRDSAVYFCASGPPRGGTGELFFGEGSRLTVL.

This chain links TRBV7-2 with TRBJ1-1, with a tentative D call TRBD1 (6 bases). The CDR3 length is 16 residues. Germline V lookup: CDR1 SGHTA, CDR2 FQGNSA. The V and J ends lost 1 base and 6 bases respectively, with 18 bases between them. As DNA, the CDR3 is TGTGCCAGCAGCTTAGGGTTTCTAAACAGGGCCGCTGAAGCTTTCTTT. Protein: CASSLGFLNRAAEAFF.

The V and J genes are TRBV18 and TRBJ2-2; D gene uncertain. Deletions cut 3 bases from V and 4 bases from J, with 9 bases between. The CDR3 runs to 14 residues. Germline CDR1 and CDR2: KGHSH and LQKENI. CDR3 DNA: TGTGCCAGCTCACCGCGACAAGGCACCGGGGAGCTGTTTTTT. It yields the protein CASSPRQGTGELFF.

The rearrangement joins TRBV7-8 to TRBJ2-6; no firm D call. The germline V gene has CDR1 SGHVS and CDR2 FQNEAQ. The V gene lost 1 base and the J gene lost 1 base, with 8 bases spanning the gap. The CDR3 sequence is 16 residues long. Here the CDR3 DNA reads TGTGCCAGCAGCTTAGGCGCTTATTCTGGGGCCAACGTCCTGACTTTC. Its translation is CASSLGAYSGANVLTF.

The chain has TRBV7-3 and TRBJ2-2; TRBD2 aligns across 10 bases. After removal of 5 bases from V and 5 bases from J, the junction contained 2 bases not matched to a gene. The CDR3 is 14 amino acids. Germline CDR1 SGHTA, CDR2 FQGTGA. Here the CDR3 reads CASSMTSGTGELFF. The CDR3 DNA sequence: TGTGCCAGCAGCATGACTAGCGGGACCGGGGAGCTGTTTTTT.

The chain combines TRBV5-1 with TRBJ1-1, with 8 bases lining up with TRBD1. CDR3 length: 19 residues. Germline lookup yields CDR1 SGHRS and CDR2 YFSETQ. V shed 0 bases, J shed 4 bases, and the junction held 17 bases outside the gene matches. The CDR3 bases are TGCGCCAGCAGCTTGGACACGGGGTCGACAGGGGTTCGGGGCACTGAAGCTTTCTTT. Amino acids: CASSLDTGSTGVRGTEAFF.

V and J are TRBV28 and TRBJ2-1, with 7 nucleotides matching TRBD2. Germline loops: CDR1 MDHEN, CDR2 SYDVKM. V trimming: 4 bases; J trimming: 4 bases; junction bases outside the gene matches: 7. The CDR3 loop spans 15 amino acids. CDR3 in DNA: TGTGCCAGCAGTTCGGGCGGGAGTAGTTACAATGAGCAGTTCTTC. This encodes CASSSGGSSYNEQFF.

This rearrangement joins TRBV5-5 to TRBJ2-1, with 8 bases matching TRBD1. The germline gives CDR1 SGHKS, CDR2 YYEKEE (reference sequence). V gave up 1 base and J gave up 8 bases; unmatched junction bases: 8. The CDR3 spans 15 residues. The CDR3 loop reads CASSLPRTGIDEQFF. In DNA, the CDR3 is TGTGCCAGCAGCTTGCCCCGGACAGGGATCGATGAGCAGTTCTTC. The full variable domain, rest sourced from reference TRBV5-5 and TRBJ2-1, is DAGVTQSPTHLIKTRGQQVTLRCSPISGHKSVSWYQQVLGQGPQFIFQYYEKEERGRGNFPDRFSARQFPNYSSELNVNALLLGDSALYLCASSLPRTGIDEQFFGPGTRLTVL.

The J gene is TRBJ2-4, the V gene TRBV10-3; D uncertain. V was trimmed by 0 bases and J by 8 bases, leaving 11 bases between them. The CDR3 totals 14 residues. Per the germline V gene, CDR1 is ENHRY and CDR2 is SYGVKD. CDR3 in amino acids: CAISESTGSDIQYF. The CDR3 region has the DNA TGTGCCATCAGTGAGTCGACTGGTAGTGACATTCAGTACTTC.

The V call is TRBV5-6, the J call TRBJ2-3; 8 bases align to TRBD1. The CDR3 is made up of 15 amino acids. The V gene's germline CDR1 is SGHDT and CDR2 YYEEEE. V was pared by 0 bases and J by 4 bases, with 4 bases of the junction left unmatched. CDR3 DNA: TGTGCCAGCAGCTTGGTGGGACAGGCAGCAGATACGCAGTATTTT. Amino acid sequence: CASSLVGQAADTQYF. The complete variable domain, with remaining parts taken from reference TRBV5-6 and TRBJ2-3, reads DAGVTQSPTHLIKTRGQQVTLRCSPKSGHDTVSWYQQALGQGPQFIFQYYEEEERQRGNFPDRFSGHQFPNYSSELNVNALLLGDSALYLCASSLVGQAADTQYFGPGTRLTVL.

This clone was seen only a few times. The gene calls are TRBV25-1 and TRBJ2-1; 8 bases line up with TRBD2. Losses at the gene ends were 3 bases for V and 7 bases for J; bases not matched to a gene: 8. In germline, CDR1 is MGHDK, CDR2 SYGVNS. The CDR3 length is 15 residues. In nucleotides, the CDR3 is TGTGCCAGCAGTGATTCAGCGGGAGAGGTGAATGAGCAGTTCTTC. Its protein product is CASSDSAGEVNEQFF.

The J gene is TRBJ2-7, the V gene TRBV9; 7 nucleotides match TRBD2. Looked up from germline, CDR1 is SGDLS and CDR2 is YYNGEE. V dropped 0 bases and J dropped 2; count of bases not matched to a gene: 8. This CDR3 spans 16 amino acids. Here the CDR3 DNA reads TGTGCCAGCAGCGTAGGGGCTAGCGGAACAGCCTACGAGCAGTACTTC. It encodes CASSVGASGTAYEQYF. Supplemented by reference TRBV9 and TRBJ2-7, the full variable domain reads DSGVTQTPKHLITATGQRVTLRCSPRSGDLSVYWYQQSLDQGLQFLIQYYNGEERAKGNILERFSAQQFPDLHSELNLSSLELGDSALYFCASSVGASGTAYEQYFGPGTRLTVT.

This chain joins TRBV7-6 and TRBJ2-3, with a possible D match to TRBD1 (5 bases). V was cut by 9 bases and J by 3 bases, with 10 bases left in between. The CDR3 totals 12 residues. The germline V gene has CDR1 SGHVS and CDR2 FNYEAQ. The CDR3 DNA is TGTGCCAGTCGGACACTAACAGATACGCAGTATTTT. It codes for CASRTLTDTQYF.

The rearrangement joins TRBV14 to TRBJ1-2; D unclear. V lost 3 bases and J 0 bases, leaving 5 bases between the germline ends. This CDR3 contains 13 residues. Germline V gene lookup returns CDR1 SGHDN and CDR2 FVKESK. The CDR3 DNA follows: TGTGCCAGCAGCCATGAAGCTAACTATGGCTACACCTTC. It encodes CASSHEANYGYTF. Full variable domain (missing parts from reference TRBV14 and TRBJ1-2): EAGVTQFPSHSVIEKGQTVTLRCDPISGHDNLYWYRRVMGKEIKFLLHFVKESKQDESGMPNNRFLAERTGGTYSTLKVQPAELEDSGVYFCASSHEANYGYTFGSGTRLTVV.

The gene calls are TRBV4-2 and TRBJ2-3; no firm D call. Trimming took off 0 bases at V and 1 base at J, with 14 bases between the two ends. The germline V gene encodes CDR1 LGHNA and CDR2 YNFKEQ. The CDR3 runs 17 residues. The CDR3 DNA reads as TGTGCCAGCAGCCAAGATTGGACCTCGACTGGCACAGATACGCAGTATTTT. Translating gives CASSQDWTSTGTDTQYF.

The V call is TRBV29-1, the J call TRBJ2-1, with 8 bases identical to TRBD2. The CDR3 loop spans 16 amino acids. Germline trimming cut 2 bases from V and 9 bases from J; bases unmatched to any gene: 15. Germline CDR1 and CDR2: SQVTM and ANQGSEA. As DNA, the CDR3 is TGCAGCGTTGAAAAAAAAGGAGCGGGAGCAATTGGTGAGCAGTTCTTC. Encoded protein: CSVEKKGAGAIGEQFF.

The chain has TRBV5-1 and TRBJ2-3; no reliable D call. CDR1 is SGHRS, CDR2 YFSETQ, per germline. V was clipped by 4 bases and J by 1 base, with 13 bases between them. The CDR3 length is 15 residues. This CDR3 is CASSIRTAGTDTQYF. The CDR3 nucleotides are TGCGCCAGCAGCATCCGAACAGCCGGCACAGATACGCAGTATTTT.

This clone was seen once. The J gene is TRBJ2-7, the V gene TRBV6-5; 9 bases line up with TRBD1. Germline loops: CDR1 MNHEY, CDR2 SVGAGI. This CDR3 has 15 amino acids. The ends lost 4 bases at V and 3 bases at J; junction bases unmatched: 7. CDR3: CASSSSGTGFYEQYF. CDR3 DNA sequence: TGTGCCAGCAGTTCATCGGGGACAGGGTTCTACGAGCAGTACTTC.

The chain recombines TRBV9 with TRBJ1-3; 9 nucleotides agree with TRBD1. V dropped 3 bases and J dropped 4; count of bases not matched to a gene: 5. The CDR3 covers 15 residues. Germline V CDR1 and CDR2: SGDLS, YYNGEE. The CDR3 here is CASSARGQGGNTIYF. The CDR3 nucleotides are TGTGCCAGCAGCGCTAGAGGACAGGGGGGAAACACCATATATTTT.

The chain couples TRBV28 to TRBJ2-3; D gene ambiguous. Germline CDR1 and CDR2: MDHEN and SYDVKM. V dropped 2 bases and J dropped 2 bases, with 8 bases sitting between them. This CDR3 comprises 14 residues. DNA for the CDR3: TGTGCCAGCAGTTTACTCGGGTCCACAGATACGCAGTATTTT. Amino acids: CASSLLGSTDTQYF. Drawing the rest from reference TRBV28 and TRBJ2-3, the complete variable domain is DVKVTQSSRYLVKRTGEKVFLECVQDMDHENMFWYRQDPGLGLRLIYFSYDVKMKEKGDIPEGYSVSREKKERFSLILESASTNQTSMYLCASSLLGSTDTQYFGPGTRLTVL.

The V call is TRBV19, the J call TRBJ1-5, with TRBD1 identical over 8 bases. CDR3 length equals 17 residues. The germline gives CDR1 LNHDA, CDR2 SQIVND (reference sequence). The V segment lost 7 bases and the J segment 3 bases; nucleotides outside the gene matches: 14. The CDR3 coding sequence is TGTGCCAGTACCGGGACTACGACAGGGGCCGTCAATCAGCCCCAGCATTTT. Its protein is CASTGTTTGAVNQPQHF.

The V gene is TRBV7-6, the J gene TRBJ1-1; unclear D gene. The CDR3 sequence is 13 residues long. Trimming shortened V by 1 base and J by 1 base, and 4 bases separated the two germline ends. Germline-derived CDR1 and CDR2 are SGHVS and FNYEAQ. CDR3 bases: TGTGCCAGCAGCTTAGGACAGAACACTGAAGCTTTCTTT. This encodes CASSLGQNTEAFF.

Notes on this clone: It is likely a read error, because the conserved phenylalanine at the end of the CDR3 is missing. J is TRBJ1-1 and V is TRBV11-3, with D unclear. The ends were cut back, 0 bases at V and 1 base at J, with 6 bases in the middle. Per germline, CDR1 SGHNT and CDR2 YENEEA. The CDR3 runs 14 residues. Here the CDR3 DNA reads TGTGCCAGCAGCTTAGAGAATGGGAACACTGAAGCTTTCCTT. This sequence encodes CASSLENGNTEAFL.

For the CDR3, the DNA is TGTGCCAGCAGCTTGGAGGCAGGGGCCAATCAGCCCCAGCATTTT. Translated: CASSLEAGANQPQHF. The rearrangement uses TRBV7-2 and TRBJ1-5; D might be TRBD1 (6 bases). The CDR3 runs to 15 residues. V lost 3 bases to trimming and J lost 3 bases, with 12 bases between them. Germline V lookup: CDR1 SGHTA, CDR2 FQGNSA.

The genes are TRBV6-6 and TRBJ2-3; 9 nucleotides line up with TRBD2. CDR3 length: 15 residues. Trimming at V came to 4 bases and at J to 9 bases, leaving 11 bases not matched to a gene. Germline CDR1 is MNHNY and CDR2 is SVGAGI (reference sequence). The CDR3 coding sequence is TGTGCCAGCAGTTGGGCTAGCGGGACCCCCTCAACGCAGTATTTT. Translation gives CASSWASGTPSTQYF.

This chain joins TRBV7-9 and TRBJ2-7; no clear D. This CDR3 spans 14 amino acids. Germline CDR1 is SEHNR and CDR2 is FQNEAQ (reference sequence). Trimming removed 5 bases at V and 3 bases at J, with 14 bases between. The CDR3 region has the DNA TGTGCCAGCAGCCCATCATTCGGGCGCTACGAGCAGTACTTC. Translated: CASSPSFGRYEQYF.